This T cell receptor beta chain was captured in a study of OX40 agonist ivuxolimab in advanced cancers. Study-level information: Age averaged 60 years (range roughly 23 to 80), and less than 85% were male.

TCRdb keeps only in-frame clones here, not all; method: immunoSEQ multiplex PCR. Counted here are about 31,000 clones, around 88% occurring once; the ten biggest clones make up roughly 29%. A note on this clone: Its antigen is still unknown.

Study-level points and caveats: More expanded clones were found, on average, in CD8+ than in CD4+ T cells.

This clonotype originated in an adult with an advanced solid tumor such as melanoma, head and neck, liver or kidney cancer. Here the sequenced sample was CD4+ or CD8+ T cells sorted from blood, taken in a trial of the OX40 agonist ivuxolimab.

CDR3 in DNA: TGCGCCAGCAGTCACCGCCCTTACCAAGGGAATACCAGCTCCTACGAGCAGTACTTC. Its translation: CASSHRPYQGNTSSYEQYF. The rearrangement links TRBV23-1 to TRBJ2-7; D not certain. TRBV23-1 is reported as an ORF; its role is uncertain. V lost 3 bases, J lost 0 bases, and 24 bases lay in between. The CDR3 runs to 19 residues.